The 7 T cell receptor beta chains listed next were all sequenced from one sample in a study of CD8+ T cells in alopecia areata. Extracted RNA was reverse transcribed, and the resulting cDNA served as sequencing template. Only in-frame clones appear in the TCRdb table, and some are missing; sequencing was by immunoSEQ multiplex PCR. The table has about 200,000 clones, less than 75% seen once. Described treatment: oral pan-JAK inhibitor, 5-10 mg twice daily. The sample consisted of CD4+ T cells sorted from blood, taken at week 4, from a patient treated with tofacitinib. The receptors come from a human donor with alopecia areata.

V is TRBV2 and J is TRBJ1-2; 7 bases map to TRBD1. With 7 bases clipped from V and 2 bases from J, the junction kept 13 bases outside the gene matches. CDR3 length: 16 amino acids. Germline-derived CDR1 and CDR2 are SNHLY and FYNNEI. The CDR3 loop is CASTQGLGQNNYGYTF. CDR3 nucleotides: TGTGCCAGCACCCAGGGGTTGGGACAGAACAACTATGGCTACACCTTC.

By sample share, this clone is medium-sized. The rearrangement joins TRBV6-4 to TRBJ2-1; 13 bases are a match to TRBD2. Germline V gives CDR1 MRHNA, CDR2 SNTAGT. This CDR3 has 15 amino acids. J was trimmed by 9 bases and V by 6 bases; bases with no gene match: 8. CDR3 region: CASSRTSGGSGEQFF. In nucleotides, the CDR3 is TGTGCCAGCAGCCGGACTAGCGGGGGATCGGGTGAGCAGTTCTTC.

The J gene is TRBJ2-1, the V gene TRBV15; no clear D. Trimming cost V 6 bases and J 2 bases, with 11 bases left between them. The CDR3 has 14 residues. Germline-derived CDR1 and CDR2 are LNHNV and YYDKDF (reference sequence). The CDR3 spells CATRETRTYNEQFF. CDR3 in DNA: TGTGCCACCAGGGAGACTCGGACCTACAATGAGCAGTTCTTC.

This sequence joins TRBV2 and TRBJ1-6; no firm D call. Germline CDR1 is SNHLY and CDR2 is FYNNEI. This CDR3 is 12 amino acids long. V shed 8 bases and J shed 12 bases, with 14 bases lying between them. In DNA, the CDR3 is TGTGCCAGCCAGGCGGACTGGGGACCCCTCCACTTT. Its translation is CASQADWGPLHF.

This clone came up a few times. The chain combines TRBV29-1 with TRBJ2-7, with D unclear. Between the trimmed V and J ends, which lost 7 bases and 4 bases, there was a span of 20 bases. The CDR3 has 14 residues. Germline assignment: CDR1 SQVTM and CDR2 ANQGSEA. CDR3 sequence reads: CSAVGPGRSYEQYF. Written as DNA, the CDR3 is TGCAGCGCCGTGGGTCCCGGTCGTTCGTACGAGCAGTACTTC.

The genes are TRBV29-1 and TRBJ2-3, with unresolved D. Germline V gene lookup returns CDR1 SQVTM and CDR2 ANQGSEA. This CDR3 has 10 residues. V gave up 7 bases and J gave up 6 bases, with 8 bases separating them. The CDR3 reads CSATVDTQYF. The CDR3 bases are TGCAGCGCCACGGTCGATACGCAGTATTTT.

The V gene is TRBV30, the J gene TRBJ2-1, with D maybe TRBD2 (5 bases). V lost 0 bases, J lost 5 bases, and 20 bases lay in between. The CDR3 length is 17 residues. Germline assignment: CDR1 GTSNPN and CDR2 SVGIG (reference sequence). The CDR3 spells CAWSVSGGASWNNEQFF. In DNA, the CDR3 is TGTGCCTGGAGTGTAAGCGGTGGCGCCAGCTGGAACAATGAGCAGTTCTTC.